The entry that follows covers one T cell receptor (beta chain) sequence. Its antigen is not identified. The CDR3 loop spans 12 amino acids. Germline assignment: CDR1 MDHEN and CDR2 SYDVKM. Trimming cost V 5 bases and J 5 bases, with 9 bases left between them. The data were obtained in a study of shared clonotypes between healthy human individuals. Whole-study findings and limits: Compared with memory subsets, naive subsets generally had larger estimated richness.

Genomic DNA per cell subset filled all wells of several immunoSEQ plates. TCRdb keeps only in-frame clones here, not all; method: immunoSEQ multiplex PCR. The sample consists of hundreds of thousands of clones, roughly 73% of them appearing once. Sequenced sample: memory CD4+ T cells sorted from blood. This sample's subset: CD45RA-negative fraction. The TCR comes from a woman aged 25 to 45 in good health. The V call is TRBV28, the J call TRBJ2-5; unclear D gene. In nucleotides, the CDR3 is TGTGCCAGCAGTGTGGGAAGGGAGACCCAGTACTTC. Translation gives CASSVGRETQYF.